The 26 T cell receptor beta chains below come from one sample, sequenced in a study of CD8 T cells in Susac syndrome. Reverse transcription used roughly 0.5 to 1 ug RNA and random hexamers. TCRdb reanalysed the immunoSEQ multiplex PCR reads using MiXCR and keeps one entry per CDR3 protein. The table lists about 150,000 distinct CDR3 sequences, approximately 96% of them singletons. Sequencing input: CD4+ T cells from PBMCs. These TCRs come from a human donor with Susac syndrome.

The CDR3 protein is CASSQYRGTDQPQHF. DNA for the CDR3: TGCGCCAGCAGCCAATACAGGGGGACGGATCAGCCCCAGCATTTT. The V and J genes are TRBV5-1 and TRBJ1-5, with 8 nucleotides matching TRBD1. The V and J ends lost 4 bases and 5 bases, in that order; junction bases with no gene match: 8. The CDR3 is made up of 15 amino acids. Germline V gene data show CDR1 as SGHRS and CDR2 as YFSETQ.

This chain joins TRBV13 and TRBJ2-7; 7 bases align to TRBD1. The trim removed 5 bases at V and 4 bases at J, leaving 5 bases unmatched. CDR3 length: 13 residues. Germline V gives CDR1 PRHDT, CDR2 FYEKMQ (reference sequence). The CDR3 protein is CASSTYRGYEQYF. The CDR3 coding sequence is TGTGCCAGCAGCACATACAGGGGTTACGAGCAGTACTTC.

The chain employs TRBV6-6 and TRBJ1-2; tentatively, D is TRBD1 (6 bases). The CDR3 length is 13 residues. Deletions cut 6 bases from V and 4 bases from J, with 12 bases between. CDR1 is MNHNY and CDR2 is SVGAGI in the germline V gene (reference sequence). The CDR3 protein is CASRLGGFYGYTF. The DNA for the CDR3 is TGTGCCAGCAGGCTGGGGGGCTTCTATGGCTACACCTTC.

The chain links TRBV4-1 to TRBJ2-2; 15 bases line up with TRBD2. Germline lookup yields CDR1 MGHRA and CDR2 YSYEKL. This CDR3 contains 18 residues. V dropped 0 bases and J dropped 5; count of bases not matched to a gene: 4. The CDR3 nucleotides are TGCGCCAGCAGCCAAGACCCGGGACTAGCGGGAGGAACCGGGGAGCTGTTTTTT. Its protein is CASSQDPGLAGGTGELFF.

Only one count was recorded for this clonotype. The rearrangement uses TRBV7-3 and TRBJ2-7; D could derive from TRBD1 or TRBD2 (5 bases each). The V end was cut by 5 bases, the J end by 5 bases, with 13 bases between. The germline CDR1 and CDR2 sequences are SGHTA and FQGTGA. The CDR3 sequence is 13 residues long. CDR3 in DNA: TGTGCCAGCAGCCAGGGACCCAGCAACGAGCAGTACTTC. Its translation: CASSQGPSNEQYF. The variable domain in full, completed from reference TRBV7-3 and TRBJ2-7, reads GAGVSQTPSNKVTEKGKYVELRCDPISGHTALYWYRQSLGQGPEFLIYFQGTGAADDSGLPNDRFFAVRPEGSVSTLKIQRTERGDSAVYLCASSQGPSNEQYFGPGTRLTVT.

The chain is built from TRBV30 and TRBJ1-6; D ambiguous. Between the trimmed V and J ends, which lost 2 bases and 0 bases, there was a span of 5 bases. The CDR3 has 14 amino acids. Germline V gene lookup returns CDR1 GTSNPN and CDR2 SVGIG (reference sequence). The CDR3 DNA follows: TGTGCCTGGAGTAACAGCTCCTATAATTCACCCCTCCACTTT. Its translation is CAWSNSSYNSPLHF.

The chain joins TRBV19 to TRBJ2-7, with 7 nucleotides matching TRBD2. J gave up 5 bases and V 3 bases, and 10 bases lay outside the gene matches. The germline V gene encodes CDR1 LNHDA and CDR2 SQIVND (reference sequence). This CDR3 has 15 residues. The CDR3 region has the DNA TGTGCCAGTAGTATGGGAGGGGTTCGCTCGGACGAGCAGTACTTC. Translated: CASSMGGVRSDEQYF.

The chain is built from TRBV20-1 and TRBJ1-6; 7 nucleotides line up with TRBD1. CDR1 and CDR2 from the germline V gene are DFQATT and SNEGSKA (reference sequence). V lost 7 bases and J lost 8; bases outside the gene matches: 8. The CDR3 totals 13 residues. The chain's CDR3 is CSVRQGEHSPLHF. Here the CDR3 DNA reads TGCAGTGTCAGACAGGGAGAACATTCACCCCTCCACTTT.

The CDR3 DNA sequence: TGTGCCAGCAGCAACCGGGGAAGTCGGGAGACCCAGTACTTC. It yields the protein CASSNRGSRETQYF. V and J are TRBV7-9 and TRBJ2-5; possible D gene TRBD2, 5 bases. Germline values: CDR1 SEHNR, CDR2 FQNEAQ (reference sequence). Trimming stripped 5 bases from V and 5 bases from J, with 15 bases between. The CDR3 has 14 residues.

This clonotype came up once. This chain connects TRBV12-3 or TRBV12-4 to TRBJ1-6, with D perhaps matching TRBD1 (6 bases). The CDR3 is 15 amino acids. Trimming took off 6 bases at V and 10 bases at J, with 19 bases between the two ends. The DNA for the CDR3 is TGTGCCAGCAGCCGTCTCGGGGGGCAAAGATCACCCCTCCACTTT. This codes for CASSRLGGQRSPLHF.

This sequence joins TRBV5-1 and TRBJ2-1; 9 nucleotides line up with TRBD2. The CDR3 consists of 15 residues. J was trimmed by 7 bases and V by 4 bases; bases with no gene match: 9. Germline CDR1 is SGHRS and CDR2 is YFSETQ. The CDR3 here is CASSPSGLAKNEQFF. The CDR3 DNA reads TGCGCCAGCAGCCCCTCCGGACTAGCGAAGAATGAGCAGTTCTTC.

The V gene is TRBV11-2, the J gene TRBJ2-7; D gene uncertain. Per germline, CDR1 SGHAT and CDR2 FQNNGV. The CDR3 contains 14 residues. The V end lost 2 bases, the J end lost 0 bases, and 8 bases lay between the germline ends. The CDR3 protein is CASSLRASSYEQYF. The CDR3 DNA follows: TGTGCCAGCAGCTTAAGGGCCAGCTCCTACGAGCAGTACTTC.

This CDR3 reads CASSNGVQAKNIQYF. CDR3 sequence (DNA): TGTGCCAGTAGTAATGGCGTCCAGGCCAAAAACATTCAGTACTTC. The rearrangement links TRBV19 to TRBJ2-4; D gene uncertain. This CDR3 region has 15 residues. Germline lookup yields CDR1 LNHDA and CDR2 SQIVND (reference sequence). The V end was cut by 4 bases, the J end by 1 base, with 11 bases between. The full variable domain, completed using reference TRBV19 and TRBJ2-4, is DGGITQSPKYLFRKEGQNVTLSCEQNLNHDAMYWYRQDPGQGLRLIYYSQIVNDFQKGDIAEGYSVSREKKESFPLTVTSAQKNPTAFYLCASSNGVQAKNIQYFGAGTRLSVL.

The chain combines TRBV29-1 with TRBJ1-2; TRBD1 is a possible D gene (6 bases). Germline lookup yields CDR1 SQVTM and CDR2 ANQGSEA. CDR3 size: 13 residues. Trimming removed 1 base at V and 8 bases at J, with 14 bases between. CDR3 in DNA: TGCAGCGTTGAAGGATGGGGGGGGGCCGGCTACACCTTC. Encoded protein: CSVEGWGGAGYTF.

The genes are TRBV25-1 and TRBJ1-4; 7 bases are shared with TRBD1. The CDR3 runs 14 residues. V trimming: 4 bases; J trimming: 1 base; junction bases outside the gene matches: 0. Germline lookup yields CDR1 MGHDK and CDR2 SYGVNS. This chain's CDR3 is CASSAGGTNEKLFF. Here the CDR3 DNA reads TGTGCCAGCAGTGCAGGGGGAACTAATGAAAAACTGTTTTTT. Looking up the rest from reference TRBV25-1 and TRBJ1-4 gives the full variable domain: EADIYQTPRYLVIGTGKKITLECSQTMGHDKMYWYQQDPGMELHLIHYSYGVNSTEKGDLSSESTVSRIRTEHFPLTLESARPSHTSQYLCASSAGGTNEKLFFGSGTQLSVL.

The rearrangement uses TRBV3-1 and TRBJ2-2; maybe TRBD2 (5 bases). From germline, CDR1 is LGHDT and CDR2 YNNKEL (reference sequence). V lost 0 bases, J lost 2 bases, and 13 bases lay in between. This CDR3 region has 17 residues. In DNA, the CDR3 is TGTGCCAGCAGCCAAGATAAGCTAGCTCGCAACACCGGGGAGCTGTTTTTT. Protein product: CASSQDKLARNTGELFF.

The rearrangement uses TRBV20-1 and TRBJ2-7, with TRBD1 matching over 10 bases. The CDR3 extends over 17 amino acids. Germline lookup yields CDR1 DFQATT and CDR2 SNEGSKA (reference sequence). Germline trimming cut 4 bases from V and 1 base from J; bases unmatched to any gene: 13. The CDR3 DNA reads TGCAGTGCTACTAGATTGGGACAGGGGTTGCGTTCCTACGAGCAGTACTTC. Translating it yields CSATRLGQGLRSYEQYF.

This rearrangement joins TRBV3-1 to TRBJ2-7; TRBD2 might be the D (5 bases). Trimming stripped 5 bases from V and 2 bases from J, with 13 bases between. The CDR3 contains 14 residues. The V gene's germline CDR1 is LGHDT and CDR2 YNNKEL (reference sequence). Here the CDR3 DNA reads TGTGCCAGCAGCAAATTCGCCGGGGCCTACGAGCAGTACTTC. It is translated as CASSKFAGAYEQYF.

The rearrangement links TRBV27 to TRBJ2-1; a weak D match, TRBD2 (6 bases). The CDR3 loop spans 15 amino acids. Germline V lookup: CDR1 MNHEY, CDR2 SMNVEV (reference sequence). Trimming left V 0 bases short and J 6 bases short, with 12 bases between. CDR3: CASSLSDPGLNEQFF. The CDR3 DNA reads TGTGCCAGCAGTTTATCCGATCCGGGACTCAATGAGCAGTTCTTC.

This sequence joins TRBV6-6 and TRBJ2-7; D possibly corresponds to TRBD1 (5 bases). Germline CDR1 and CDR2: MNHNY and SVGAGI (reference sequence). This CDR3 spans 14 amino acids. V lost 4 bases and J 2 bases, leaving 12 bases between the germline ends. The CDR3 region is CASSLSDRTYEQYF. In DNA, the CDR3 is TGTGCCAGCAGTTTATCCGACAGAACCTACGAGCAGTACTTC.

The V gene is TRBV11-2, the J gene TRBJ1-2; TRBD1 might be the D (5 bases). CDR3 length: 11 residues. V lost 4 bases to trimming and J lost 7 bases, with 7 bases between them. Germline V CDR1 and CDR2: SGHAT, FQNNGV. The CDR3, as DNA: TGTGCCAGCAGCTCCAGGGTTGGCTACACCTTC. Translation gives CASSSRVGYTF.

The V call is TRBV20-1, the J call TRBJ1-2, with a weak D call TRBD1 (5 bases). There are 13 residues in the CDR3. V shed 5 bases and J shed 4 bases, with 14 bases lying between them. The germline gives CDR1 DFQATT, CDR2 SNEGSKA (reference sequence). The CDR3: CSAGSGKTYGYTF. As DNA, the CDR3 is TGCAGTGCTGGATCAGGGAAGACCTATGGCTACACCTTC.

The J gene is TRBJ2-2, the V gene TRBV19, with D perhaps matching TRBD1 or TRBD2 (6 bases each). Trimming shortened V by 7 bases and J by 5 bases, and 17 bases separated the two germline ends. The germline gives CDR1 LNHDA, CDR2 SQIVND (reference sequence). The CDR3 runs 15 residues. CDR3 DNA: TGTGCCAGTAAAGAAGGGGGGAGGCGAACCGGGGAGCTGTTTTTT. Amino acids: CASKEGGRRTGELFF.

The chain is built from TRBV5-1 and TRBJ1-2; TRBD1 matches at 7 bases. CDR3 size: 13 residues. V lost 4 bases to trimming and J lost 5 bases; unmatched junction nucleotides: 5. Germline CDR1 and CDR2: SGHRS and YFSETQ. The CDR3 protein is CASSSGQEYGYTF. Here the CDR3 DNA reads TGCGCCAGCAGCAGCGGACAGGAGTATGGCTACACCTTC.

The chain combines TRBV5-1 with TRBJ1-1; D is undetermined. Germline loops: CDR1 SGHRS, CDR2 YFSETQ. This CDR3 is 14 amino acids long. Trimming took off 0 bases at V and 4 bases at J, with 10 bases between the two ends. The CDR3 sequence: CASSLGAAATEAFF. The CDR3 DNA follows: TGCGCCAGCAGCTTGGGGGCGGCCGCCACTGAAGCTTTCTTT.

The chain combines TRBV28 with TRBJ2-7; D not certain. V shed 2 bases and J shed 2 bases, with 4 bases lying between them. CDR1 MDHEN and CDR2 SYDVKM come from the germline V gene. The CDR3 contains 12 residues. CDR3 region: CASSLTTYEQYF. CDR3 coding DNA: TGTGCCAGCAGTTTAACCACCTACGAGCAGTACTTC.